The clone carrying this TCR beta chain was seen a few times. Its antigen is currently unknown. The PCR made use of 60 Vbeta and 13 Jbeta primers. Only in-frame clones appear in the TCRdb table, and some are missing; sequencing was by immunoSEQ multiplex PCR. Among 50,000 to 75,000 clones listed, roughly 77% were seen once. These data are taken from a study of cytomegalovirus exposure and HLA in healthy donors. Study results and limitations: Most sequenced TCRs were rare (though some public TCRs occurred in many donors). Equally common other TCR beta chains were less clonally expanded than HLA-associated ones, a later analysis found. Researchers catalogued 164 TCR beta chains as cytomegalovirus-associated.

Sequencing used PBMCs. This sequence was found in a man under 40 in good health and CMV-seropositive.

CDR3 region: CASRPLTGRYEQYF. CDR3 coding DNA: TGTGCCAGCAGGCCACTGACAGGAAGGTACGAGCAGTACTTC. This sequence joins TRBV2 and TRBJ2-7, with a tentative D call TRBD1 (6 bases). Trimming cost V 6 bases and J 4 bases, with 16 bases left between them. Germline lookup yields CDR1 SNHLY and CDR2 FYNNEI. This CDR3 is built from 14 residues.